These 5 T cell receptor beta chains were sequenced from one sample in a study of siplizumab effects on memory and regulatory T cells (dated by TCRdb to the late 2010s). The receptor library was made with the immunoSEQ multiplex PCR assay. Drawn from immuneACCESS, this table holds only the in-frame rearrangements with V and J called that TCRdb kept. Clones are partly lost; checked studies trace under half to an unresolved V gene and leave the rest unexplained. The sample contains 50,000 to 75,000 clones, roughly 78% of them found a single time. Roughly 0.4% of the sample is held by the ten biggest clonotypes. The sample comprised memory CD4+ T cells sorted from blood. The sample's cell subset or site label is to be understood as: unstimulated CD4+ memory T cells. Source of these receptors: a human donor in good health.

The J gene is TRBJ2-5, the V gene TRBV29-1; TRBD1 agrees at 8 bases. The CDR3 is 12 residues long. CDR1 and CDR2 from the germline V gene are SQVTM and ANQGSEA. Germline trimming cut 7 bases from V and 4 bases from J; bases unmatched to any gene: 5. CDR3 amino acids: CSAGQGGETQYF. In nucleotides, the CDR3 is TGCAGCGCCGGACAGGGAGGAGAGACCCAGTACTTC.

This clone was seen only once. The chain has TRBV2 and TRBJ2-7; 8 nucleotides align to TRBD1. The germline V gene has CDR1 SNHLY and CDR2 FYNNEI. The CDR3 has 15 residues. Unmatched junction bases numbered 9, after V lost 7 bases and J lost 1 base. The CDR3 sequence: CASKLFGDRSYEQYF. CDR3 in DNA: TGTGCCAGCAAACTGTTTGGGGACAGGTCCTACGAGCAGTACTTC.

V and J are TRBV19 and TRBJ1-5; tentatively, D is TRBD1 (5 bases). The CDR3 extends over 14 amino acids. Per germline, CDR1 LNHDA and CDR2 SQIVND (reference sequence). V dropped 9 bases and J dropped 7 bases, with 19 bases sitting between them. The CDR3 coding sequence is TGTGCCAGCTCCTGGGACCTCCGCTTCCAGCCCCAGCATTTT. The encoded protein is CASSWDLRFQPQHF.

The V gene is TRBV6-5, the J gene TRBJ1-6, with 7 bases that match TRBD1. The length of the CDR3 is 15 residues. CDR1 is MNHEY and CDR2 is SVGAGI in the germline V gene. With V trimmed by 6 bases and J by 8 bases, 10 bases remained unmatched. CDR3 bases: TGTGCCAGCAGCTCCGGGACAGATTTTTATTCACCCCTCCACTTT. It specifies CASSSGTDFYSPLHF.

The chain links TRBV10-1 to TRBJ2-2, with D unresolved. V lost 4 bases and J 7 bases, leaving 4 bases between the germline ends. The CDR3 is made up of 11 amino acids. Germline V gives CDR1 WNHNN, CDR2 SYGVQD (reference sequence). The CDR3 DNA reads as TGCGCCAGCAGTGCATTCGGGGAGCTGTTTTTT. It is translated as CASSAFGELFF.